These T cell receptor beta chains were read from a single sample in a study of blood T cells in healthy people across ages. TCRdb fed the 5' RACE reads into MiXCR, producing one record per CDR3 protein. The sample yields roughly 1.6 million distinct CDR3 sequences, roughly 32% seen once. What was sequenced was blood. The receptors were gathered from a woman aged 30 to 39 in good health. CDR3s include the opening cysteine and the closing phenylalanine or tryptophan. The order of the fields is clone size, J gene, V gene, D gene, CDR3 DNA, CDR3 protein. D genes are given only for firm matches. A clone size is listed for some rows: how often the clone was seen (once, few, many), or a class if it is expanded.

few TRBJ2-1 TRBV25-1 TRBD2 TGTGCCAGCAGTGAATCCGGGGGGGCCATGATTGGGCAGTTCTTC CASSESGGAMIGQFF
few TRBJ2-3 TRBV18 TRBD2 TGTGCCAGCTCACCACCGGGACTAGCGGGGACCTATACGCAGTATTTT CASSPPGLAGTYTQYF
- TRBJ2-3 TRBV4-2 TRBD2 TGTGCCAGCAGCCGGAATCTAGCGGAGGTCACAGATACGCAGTATTTT CASSRNLAEVTDTQYF
- TRBJ2-3 TRBV29-1 TRBD2 TGCAGCGTTGAAGGACCAGCGGGGGAAGGTACGCAGTATTTT CSVEGPAGEGTQYF
- TRBJ2-7 TRBV20-1 - TGCAGTGCCACTTGGACAGCCTCCTACGAGCAGTACTTC CSATWTASYEQYF
- TRBJ2-3 TRBV20-1 TRBD2 TGCAGTGCTAAATCGGGGGGGAACACAGATACGCAGTATTTT CSAKSGGNTDTQYF
few TRBJ2-7 TRBV7-8 TRBD2 TGTGCCAGCAGCTACCGACTAGCGGGAGACCAAATCTACGAGCAGTACTTC CASSYRLAGDQIYEQYF
- TRBJ1-2 TRBV10-3 TRBD1 TGTGCCATCAGTGCAACGGACGCAGGGGGCCAGGGCTACACCTTC CAISATDAGGQGYTF
many TRBJ1-1 TRBV7-3 - TGTGCCAGCAGCTTATTGGAGGGAACTGAAGCTTTCTTT CASSLLEGTEAFF
- TRBJ2-7 TRBV7-9 - TGTGCCGGCAGTCGGTCGGACGAGCAGTACTTC CAGSRSDEQYF
many TRBJ2-7 TRBV20-1 - TGCAGTGCTAGCCGATCGGCCCAGACGGACGAGCAGTACTTC CSASRSAQTDEQYF
- TRBJ2-1 TRBV6-1 TRBD2 TGTGCCAGCAGTGAAAGTCGGAGCGGGGGGTACTTTTATGAGCAGTTCTTC CASSESRSGGYFYEQFF
- TRBJ1-1 TRBV11-2 - TGTGCCAGCAGCTTTTTTAACACTGAAGTTTTCTTT CASSFFNTEVFF
- TRBJ2-3 TRBV24-1 - TGTGCCACCAGTGCCTTTTCGGACAGTACAAACACAGATACGCAGTATTTT CATSAFSDSTNTDTQYF
- TRBJ2-2 TRBV27 TRBD2 TGTGCCAGCAGTATACCTGGCGGGGGGAATGTGGGCACCGGGGAGCTGTTTTTT CASSIPGGGNVGTGELFF
- TRBJ2-7 TRBV5-1 - TGCGCCAGCAGCTTCGGAGAGCCCTACGAGCAGTACTTC CASSFGEPYEQYF
- TRBJ2-7 TRBV2 - TGTGCCAGCAGTGAGAGGGGGGGAAGGCCCTACGAGCAGTACTTC CASSERGGRPYEQYF
once TRBJ1-1 TRBV12-3/TRBV12-4 - TGTGCCAGCAGTTTGGATACGGGGAACACTGAAGCTTTCTTT CASSLDTGNTEAFF
- TRBJ1-5 TRBV20-1 TRBD1 TGCAGTGCAAACGACAGGGGGAACAATCAGCCCCAGCATTTT CSANDRGNNQPQHF
few TRBJ1-5 TRBV20-1 TRBD1 TGCAGTGCTAGCCCTTACCCGCGGGACAGGGCCGGTCATAGCAATCAGCCCCAGCATTTT CSASPYPRDRAGHSNQPQHF
- TRBJ1-6 TRBV20-1 - TGCAGTGCTAGAACGGCTCAGGGGACCGGCGGGTCACCCCTCCACTTT CSARTAQGTGGSPLHF
few TRBJ2-5 TRBV15 - TGTGCCACCAGCAGAAACTCCGGGCCAGGGAGGAAGACCCAGTACTTC CATSRNSGPGRKTQYF
- TRBJ2-1 TRBV27 TRBD2 TGTGCCAGCAGCTTCGGGACTACTTTCGGTGAGCAGTTCTTC CASSFGTTFGEQFF
- TRBJ2-1 TRBV20-1 - TGCAGTGCAGGACTTCGGGTAGACAATGAGCAGTTCTTC CSAGLRVDNEQFF
- TRBJ2-7 TRBV11-2 - TGTGCCAGCAGTCCGATGGACAGCCCCGCCTACGAGCAGTACTTC CASSPMDSPAYEQYF
few TRBJ1-1 TRBV20-1 - TGCAGTGCTAGAGATCTTAACAGGCTTTCTGAAGCTTTCTTT CSARDLNRLSEAFF
few TRBJ2-1 TRBV6-1 TRBD2 TGTGCCACTTACTGGCGGGAGGCCGGGTACAATGAGCAGTTCTTC CATYWREAGYNEQFF
- TRBJ2-2 TRBV7-9 TRBD2 TGTGCCAGCAGCTTCGGGGGGAACACCGGGGAGCCGTTTTTT CASSFGGNTGEPFF
- TRBJ2-7 TRBV19 - TGTGCCAGTAGTCCAACGCTACAGGGATCCTACAAGCAGTACTTC CASSPTLQGSYKQYF
- TRBJ1-2 TRBV12-3/TRBV12-4 - TGTGCCAGCGGTCAAATGGGCTATGGCTACACCTTC CASGQMGYGYTF
few TRBJ1-2 TRBV29-1 - TGCAGCGTTGTGGAGTACTATGGCTACACCTTC CSVVEYYGYTF
- TRBJ2-1 TRBV11-2 TRBD2 TGTGCCAGCAGCTTAGATCTAGCGGGAGGGCCAGTCAATGAGCAGTTCTTC CASSLDLAGGPVNEQFF
- TRBJ2-5 TRBV14 - TGTGCCAGCAGCCAACCGGGACTGACATCGGGGACCCAGTACTTC CASSQPGLTSGTQYF
many TRBJ2-6 TRBV29-1 - TGCAGCGTAGAGGTATGGGGTGAGGCTGGGGCCAACGTCCTGACTTTC CSVEVWGEAGANVLTF
few TRBJ1-4 TRBV4-1 - TGCGCCAGCAGCCAGCGGCAGGGGATTGGTTTTGGTGAAAAACTGTTTTTT CASSQRQGIGFGEKLFF
- TRBJ2-7 TRBV4-1 - TGCGCCAGCAGCCTCCAAGAGGTGGGAAACTACGAGCAGTACTTC CASSLQEVGNYEQYF
few TRBJ2-7 TRBV3-1 - TGTGCCAGCAGCCAAGATCAGCGGAGCTACGAGCAGTACTTC CASSQDQRSYEQYF
once TRBJ2-3 TRBV28 - TGTGCCAGTCTTGTGGGCAGGTCGAGCACAGATACGCAGTATTTT CASLVGRSSTDTQYF
- TRBJ2-3 TRBV2 - TGTGCCAGCATAGCCCAGGGGCGGTCGGATACGCAGTATTTT CASIAQGRSDTQYF